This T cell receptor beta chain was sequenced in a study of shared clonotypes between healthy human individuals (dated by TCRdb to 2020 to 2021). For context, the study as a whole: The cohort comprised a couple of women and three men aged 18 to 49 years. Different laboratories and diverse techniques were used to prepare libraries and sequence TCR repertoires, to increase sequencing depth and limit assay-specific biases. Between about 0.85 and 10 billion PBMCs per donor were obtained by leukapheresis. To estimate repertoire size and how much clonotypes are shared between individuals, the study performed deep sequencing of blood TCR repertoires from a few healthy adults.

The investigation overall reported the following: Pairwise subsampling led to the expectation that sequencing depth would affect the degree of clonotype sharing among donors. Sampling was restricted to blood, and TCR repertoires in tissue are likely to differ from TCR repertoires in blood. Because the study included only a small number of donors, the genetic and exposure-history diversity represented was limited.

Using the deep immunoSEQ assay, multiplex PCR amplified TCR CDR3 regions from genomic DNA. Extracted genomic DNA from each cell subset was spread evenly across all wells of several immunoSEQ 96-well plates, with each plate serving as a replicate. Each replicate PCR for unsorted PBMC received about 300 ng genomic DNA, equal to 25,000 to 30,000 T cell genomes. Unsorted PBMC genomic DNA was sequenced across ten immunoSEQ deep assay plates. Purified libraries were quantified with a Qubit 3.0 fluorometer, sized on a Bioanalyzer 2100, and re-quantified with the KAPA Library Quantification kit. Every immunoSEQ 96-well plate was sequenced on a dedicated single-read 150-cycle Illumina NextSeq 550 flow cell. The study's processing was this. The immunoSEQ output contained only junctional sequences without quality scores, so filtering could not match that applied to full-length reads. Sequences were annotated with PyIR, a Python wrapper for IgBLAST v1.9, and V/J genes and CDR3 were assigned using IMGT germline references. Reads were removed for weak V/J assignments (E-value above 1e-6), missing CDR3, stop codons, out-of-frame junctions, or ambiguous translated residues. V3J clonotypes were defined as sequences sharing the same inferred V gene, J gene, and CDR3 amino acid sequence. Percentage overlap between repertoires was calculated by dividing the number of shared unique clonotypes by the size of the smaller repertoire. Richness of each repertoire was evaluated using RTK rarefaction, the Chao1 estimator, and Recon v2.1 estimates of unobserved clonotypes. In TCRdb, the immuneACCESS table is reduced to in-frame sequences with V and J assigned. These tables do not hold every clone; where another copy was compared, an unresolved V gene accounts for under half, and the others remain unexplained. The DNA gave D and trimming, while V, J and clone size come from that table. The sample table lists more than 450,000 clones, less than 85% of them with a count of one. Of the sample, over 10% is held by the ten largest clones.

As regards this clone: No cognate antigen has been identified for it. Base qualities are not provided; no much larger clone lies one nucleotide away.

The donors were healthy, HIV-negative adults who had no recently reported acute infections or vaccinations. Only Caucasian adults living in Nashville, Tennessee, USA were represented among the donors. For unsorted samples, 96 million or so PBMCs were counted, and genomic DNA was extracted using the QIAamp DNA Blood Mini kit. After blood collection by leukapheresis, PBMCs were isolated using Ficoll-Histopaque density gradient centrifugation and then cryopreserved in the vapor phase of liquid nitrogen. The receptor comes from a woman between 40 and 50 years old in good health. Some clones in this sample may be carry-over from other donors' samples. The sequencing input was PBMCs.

For the CDR3, the sequence is CASSLGVVGGYTF. The base sequence is TGCGCCAGCAGCTTGGGAGTAGTCGGAGGCTACACCTTC. Recombination joined TRBV5-1 with TRBJ1-2, with no confidently assigned D gene. The CDR3 spans 13 residues, from the cysteine through the phenylalanine. Kept here is only the CDR3 DNA, which spans 39 bases and is read in frame from base 1. The germline V gene supplies CDR1 SGHRS and CDR2 YFSETQ. V is reduced by 0 bases and J by 8 bases, leaving a spacing of 11 bases between them.